This T cell receptor beta chain stems from a study of beta chain features in type 1 diabetes. Study outcomes and limitations: Moderate but significant shortening of TCRB CDR3s was recorded in all four CD4+ subsets from Type 1 diabetes patients.

Of note for this clone: The target antigen is unknown.

Germline CDR1 reads MNHEY; CDR2 reads SMNVEV (reference sequence). With V trimmed by 0 bases and J by 3 bases, 5 bases remained unmatched. There are 15 residues in the CDR3. Every single donor gave one heparinised blood draw, and these averaged approximately 120 mL. Staining for CD45RO/CCR7/CD25/CD127/CD95/CD27 allowed sorting of CD4+ naive, central memory, regulatory and stem cell-like memory cells. Expressed TCRB transcripts were sequenced, since all the RNA that had been isolated was reverse transcribed. TCRdb keeps only in-frame clones here, not all; method: immunoSEQ multiplex PCR. The table shows hundreds of thousands of clones, with 13% occurring only once.

This sequence originates from a man aged 18 to 35 with type 1 diabetes. Sequences were obtained from naive CD4+ T cells from blood. This chain connects TRBV27 to TRBJ2-7, with 7 bases fitting TRBD1. DNA for the CDR3: TGTGCCAGCAGTTTATCGACAGGGACCGTCTACGAGCAGTACTTC. Protein product: CASSLSTGTVYEQYF.